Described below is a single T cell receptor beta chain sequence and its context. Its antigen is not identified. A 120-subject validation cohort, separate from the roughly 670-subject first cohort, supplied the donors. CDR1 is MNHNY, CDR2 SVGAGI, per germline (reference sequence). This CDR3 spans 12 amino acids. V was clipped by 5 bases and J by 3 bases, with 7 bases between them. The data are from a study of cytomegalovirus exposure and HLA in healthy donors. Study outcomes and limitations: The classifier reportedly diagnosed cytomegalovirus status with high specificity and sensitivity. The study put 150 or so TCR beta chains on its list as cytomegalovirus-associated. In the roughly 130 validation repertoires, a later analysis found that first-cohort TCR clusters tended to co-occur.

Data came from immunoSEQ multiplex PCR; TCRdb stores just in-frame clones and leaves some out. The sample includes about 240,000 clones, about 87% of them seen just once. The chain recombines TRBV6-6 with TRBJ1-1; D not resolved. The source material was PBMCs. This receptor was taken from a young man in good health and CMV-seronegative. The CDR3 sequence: CASSHKHTEAFF. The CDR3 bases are TGTGCCAGCAGTCACAAACACACTGAAGCTTTCTTT.